These 14 T cell receptor beta chains came from one sample sequenced in a study of shared clonotypes between healthy human individuals. Sequencing was performed with immunoSEQ multiplex PCR; in TCRdb, only in-frame clones are kept and a portion is missing. The sample holds about 2.3 million clones, roughly 90% seen once. The material sequenced was naive CD4+ T cells from PBMCs. The subset: CD45RA+ positively selected. Source of these receptors: a man younger than 30 in good health. Some clones in this sample may be carry-over from other donors' samples.

This chain uses TRBV7-2 with TRBJ2-3; possibly TRBD2 for D (6 bases). This CDR3 comprises 16 residues. V was pared by 4 bases and J by 2 bases, with 16 bases between. The germline V gene has CDR1 SGHTA and CDR2 FQGNSA. The CDR3 DNA reads TGTGCCAGCAGCTGGACGCCCGGGACTTACACAGATACGCAGTATTTT. This encodes CASSWTPGTYTDTQYF.

On this clone: Different DNA sequences within this sample yield the same CDR3. The chain recombines TRBV18 with TRBJ1-1; tentatively, D is TRBD1 (5 bases). V lost 2 bases, J lost 8 bases, and 9 bases lay in between. The germline gives CDR1 KGHSH, CDR2 LQKENI. The CDR3 runs 12 residues. CDR3 in amino acids: CASSPGALEAFF. The DNA for the CDR3 is TGTGCCAGCTCACCAGGGGCGCTCGAAGCTTTCTTT.

The chain links TRBV4-2 to TRBJ2-2; no definite D call. The germline V and J ends were trimmed by 5 bases and 4 bases, with 8 bases remaining between them. This CDR3 has 13 residues. Germline assignment: CDR1 LGHNA and CDR2 YNFKEQ. CDR3 coding DNA: TGTGCCAGCAGCGAATTGGGCACCGGGGAGCTGTTTTTT. Its protein product is CASSELGTGELFF.

This clone was seen once. The rearrangement joins TRBV2 to TRBJ2-2; 14 bases are shared with TRBD2. CDR3 length equals 17 residues. The germline V gene encodes CDR1 SNHLY and CDR2 FYNNEI. V trimming: 6 bases; J trimming: 7 bases; junction bases outside the gene matches: 10. The DNA for the CDR3 is TGTGCCAGCAGCCGTCCGGGACTAGCGGGAGTGATCGGGGAGCTGTTTTTT. Amino acids: CASSRPGLAGVIGELFF.

The genes are TRBV5-1 and TRBJ1-3; D not certain. Germline V gene data show CDR1 as SGHRS and CDR2 as YFSETQ. V gave up 0 bases and J gave up 0 bases, with 13 bases separating them. This CDR3 spans 17 amino acids. This CDR3 reads CASSLVEGPSSGNTIYF. The CDR3 nucleotides are TGCGCCAGCAGCTTGGTAGAGGGCCCTAGCTCTGGAAACACCATATATTTT. The entire variable domain, with the rest obtained from reference TRBV5-1 and TRBJ1-3, is as follows: KAGVTQTPRYLIKTRGQQVTLSCSPISGHRSVSWYQQTPGQGLQFLFEYFSETQRNKGNFPGRFSGRQFSNSRSEMNVSTLELGDSALYLCASSLVEGPSSGNTIYFGEGSWLTVV.

The J gene is TRBJ1-1, the V gene TRBV2; no reliable D call. V shed 7 bases and J shed 5 bases, with 11 bases lying between them. Looked up from germline, CDR1 is SNHLY and CDR2 is FYNNEI. The CDR3 spans 12 residues. Written as DNA, the CDR3 is TGTGCCAGCACCCAGAGAGTAACTGAAGCTTTCTTT. Translating it yields CASTQRVTEAFF.

The chain joins TRBV6-1 to TRBJ1-5, with D maybe TRBD1 (5 bases). Trimming stripped 6 bases from V and 0 bases from J, with 12 bases between. This CDR3 comprises 15 residues. Germline V gene lookup returns CDR1 MNHNS and CDR2 SASEGT. CDR3 in DNA: TGTGCCAGCAGCGCGGGACTAAGTAGCAATCAGCCCCAGCATTTT. This encodes CASSAGLSSNQPQHF.

This clone has just a few counts. The chain couples TRBV27 to TRBJ1-1, with D possibly being TRBD1 (6 bases). The CDR3 is 16 amino acids. Germline CDR1 MNHEY, CDR2 SMNVEV (reference sequence). V shed 3 bases and J shed 0 bases, with 14 bases lying between them. CDR3 nucleotide sequence: TGTGCCAGCAGTTTTGGGGCAGGGGTCATGAACACTGAAGCTTTCTTT. This translates into CASSFGAGVMNTEAFF.

The chain uses TRBV7-7 and TRBJ2-2, with 10 bases matching TRBD1. The CDR3 is 14 residues long. Germline CDR1 and CDR2: SSHAT and FNYEAQ (reference sequence). The junction had 5 bases not matched to a gene; V was cut back by 5 bases and J by 8 bases. The CDR3 is CASSTDRGLGELFF. In nucleotides, the CDR3 is TGTGCCAGCAGCACCGACAGGGGGCTGGGGGAGCTGTTTTTT.

The chain recombines TRBV29-1 with TRBJ2-4, with D perhaps matching TRBD2 (6 bases). CDR3 length: 13 residues. The germline V gene encodes CDR1 SQVTM and CDR2 ANQGSEA. V lost 4 bases and J lost 3, with 10 bases in between. CDR3 in amino acids: CSVVPGGKNIQYF. As DNA, the CDR3 is TGCAGCGTTGTTCCCGGGGGCAAAAACATTCAGTACTTC.

The V gene is TRBV5-1, the J gene TRBJ1-2; tentative D call: TRBD1 (6 bases). V was clipped by 2 bases and J by 8 bases, with 19 bases between them. Germline values: CDR1 SGHRS, CDR2 YFSETQ. The CDR3 loop spans 15 amino acids. CDR3 region: CASSLAGEMRSGYTF. CDR3 in DNA: TGCGCCAGCAGCTTAGCAGGGGAAATGAGGTCGGGCTACACCTTC.

As for this clone: Other DNA sequences in this specimen translate into the identical CDR3. This chain joins TRBV9 and TRBJ2-7, with TRBD1 identical over 8 bases. The CDR3 is 14 amino acids. Germline V gives CDR1 SGDLS, CDR2 YYNGEE. With V trimmed by 2 bases and J by 2 bases, 3 bases remained unmatched. The DNA of the CDR3 is TGTGCCAGCAGCGTCGGACAGGGAACCTACGAGCAGTACTTC. This codes for CASSVGQGTYEQYF.

This chain links TRBV4-2 with TRBJ2-5; no firm D call. V dropped 0 bases and J dropped 5 bases, with 16 bases sitting between them. From germline, CDR1 is LGHNA and CDR2 YNFKEQ. The CDR3 length is 16 residues. The CDR3 DNA follows: TGTGCCAGCAGCCAAGACCCGGATGCAGACGGGGAGACCCAGTACTTC. Translating it yields CASSQDPDADGETQYF.

This clone showed up just a few times. The V gene is TRBV28, the J gene TRBJ1-4, with TRBD1 as a possible D gene (5 bases). The germline V gene encodes CDR1 MDHEN and CDR2 SYDVKM. V lost 6 bases and J 10 bases, leaving 15 bases between the germline ends. This CDR3 region has 13 residues. CDR3 sequence (DNA): TGTGCCAGCAGGGGGGGAGGCCAGAGAAAACTGTTTTTT. Its protein is CASRGGGQRKLFF.